These T cell receptor beta chains were read from a single sample in a study of blood T cells in healthy people across ages. TCRdb itself ran the 5' RACE reads through MiXCR, one entry per CDR3 protein. This sample has 1.8 million or so distinct CDR3 sequences, with roughly two fifths found just once. The sample comprised blood. The receptors originated from a human donor in good health. The CDR3 runs from the conserved cysteine through the conserved F or W. The D gene is left open where the match is weak. Some rows mark clone size as missing; the rest say once, few, many or name a class of expanded clone.

d_gene | abundance | j_gene | v_gene | CDR3nt | CDR3aa
. | . | TRBJ2-7 | TRBV7-6 | TGTGCCAGCAGCTTAGAGGTCTCGAGGGGGTCTGGGGAGCAGTACTTC | CASSLEVSRGSGEQYF
. | . | TRBJ1-6 | TRBV27 | TGTGCCAGCAAAAATTTAAGACGGTCCGGTTCACCCCTCCACTTT | CASKNLRRSGSPLHF
. | . | TRBJ1-4 | TRBV6-1 | TGTGCCAGCACCCCTTCCGGGGGCAGGGGAACTAATGAAAAACTGTTTTTT | CASTPSGGRGTNEKLFF
TRBD2 | few | TRBJ2-3 | TRBV20-1 | TGCAGTGCGGTGACTAGCGGGCACACAGATACGCAGTATTTT | CSAVTSGHTDTQYF
TRBD1 | . | TRBJ2-5 | TRBV13 | TGTGCCAGCAGCACAGAATCAGGGGGCGCGGAGGAGACCCAGTACTTC | CASSTESGGAEETQYF
. | . | TRBJ2-2 | TRBV29-1 | TGCAGCGTTGTCATGGGGGCCGATAGCACCGGGGAGCTGTTTTTT | CSVVMGADSTGELFF
. | . | TRBJ1-1 | TRBV6-6 | TGTGCCAGCATGACCCCTCTTAGCACTGAAGCTTTCTTT | CASMTPLSTEAFF
. | few | TRBJ2-1 | TRBV3-1 | TGTGCCAGCAGCCAATTAGTCGCCGTTTACAATGAGCAGTTCTTC | CASSQLVAVYNEQFF
. | many | TRBJ2-5 | TRBV20-1 | TGCAGTGCTCCAAGGGGGGGACTTGAGACCCAGTACTTC | CSAPRGGLETQYF
. | many | TRBJ1-6 | TRBV7-2 | TGTGCCAGCAGCCCGACCCATTCACCCCTCCACTTT | CASSPTHSPLHF
. | . | TRBJ1-2 | TRBV20-1 | TGCGGATTAGCTAACTATGGCTACACCTTC | CGLANYGYTF
TRBD1 | . | TRBJ2-7 | TRBV11-2 | TGTGCCAGCAGCTTAGACGGGACAGGGTGTCGGGAGCAGTACTTC | CASSLDGTGCREQYF
. | . | TRBJ2-3 | TRBV5-1 | TGCGCCAGCAGAAAAAGAGGGTCCGCAGGCCGCACAGATACGCAGTATTTT | CASRKRGSAGRTDTQYF
. | few | TRBJ1-1 | TRBV7-9 | TGTGCCAGCAGCCACACCGGGGCTGTCCGAATTGAAGCTTTCTTT | CASSHTGAVRIEAFF
. | . | TRBJ2-1 | TRBV5-1 | TGCGCCAGCAGCCCGGGGGCCCGGGGGGATGAGCAGTTCTTC | CASSPGARGDEQFF
TRBD1 | few | TRBJ1-2 | TRBV7-3 | TGTGCCAGCAGCCCGAGCCCGGGACAGCTCTATGGCTACACCTTC | CASSPSPGQLYGYTF
. | few | TRBJ1-2 | TRBV12-3/TRBV12-4 | TGTGCCAGCAATAGTCCCAGGGGCGGGATCGGCTACACCTTC | CASNSPRGGIGYTF
TRBD2 | . | TRBJ2-3 | TRBV29-1 | TGCAGCGTTGCCTTAGTGGGGGGGAGCACAGATACGCAGTATTTT | CSVALVGGSTDTQYF
TRBD1 | . | TRBJ1-3 | TRBV10-3 | TGTGCCATCAGTGACCCGAGGACAGGGGGCTTCGGAAACACCATATATTTT | CAISDPRTGGFGNTIYF
. | few | TRBJ2-3 | TRBV4-2 | TGTGCCAGCAGCCAGATAGCGGATACGCAGTATTTT | CASSQIADTQYF
. | . | TRBJ1-5 | TRBV21-1 | TGTGCCAGCAGTAAATCCGGACAGGGGGAACCTTATAGCAATCAACCCCAGCATTTT | CASSKSGQGEPYSNQPQHF
. | . | TRBJ2-5 | TRBV6-2/TRBV6-3 | TGTGCCAGCAGTTCCATGGCGGGACTCCAAGAGACCCAGTACTTC | CASSSMAGLQETQYF